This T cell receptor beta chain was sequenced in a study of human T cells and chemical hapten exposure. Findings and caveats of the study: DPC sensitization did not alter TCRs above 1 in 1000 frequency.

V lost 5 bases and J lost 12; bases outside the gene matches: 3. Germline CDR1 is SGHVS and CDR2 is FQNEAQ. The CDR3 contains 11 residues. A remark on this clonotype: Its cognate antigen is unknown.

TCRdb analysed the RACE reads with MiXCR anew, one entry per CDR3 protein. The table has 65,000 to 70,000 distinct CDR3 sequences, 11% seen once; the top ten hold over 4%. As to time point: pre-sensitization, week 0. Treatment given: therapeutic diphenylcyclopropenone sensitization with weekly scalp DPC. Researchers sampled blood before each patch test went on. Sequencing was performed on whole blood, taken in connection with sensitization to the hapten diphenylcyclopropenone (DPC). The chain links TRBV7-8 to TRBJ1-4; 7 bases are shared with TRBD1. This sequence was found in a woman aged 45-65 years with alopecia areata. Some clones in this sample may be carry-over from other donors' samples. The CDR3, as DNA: TGTGCCAGCAGCCCCAGGGGGGAACTGTTTTTT. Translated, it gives CASSPRGELFF.